A selection of T cell receptor beta chains follows, all from one sample in a study of human T cells and chemical hapten exposure. One entry per CDR3 protein, called by TCRdb with MiXCR from the RACE reads. The data show 300,000 to 450,000 distinct CDR3 sequences, approximately 5% seen once. The source material was whole blood, sampled in connection with sensitization to the hapten diphenylcyclopropenone (DPC). These receptors all come from a woman between 45 and 65 years old with alopecia areata. Some clones in this sample may be carry-over from other donors' samples. Each CDR3 is given with its conserved first and last residue. Fields, in order: CDR3 protein, CDR3 DNA, V gene, J gene, clone size, D gene, CDR3 length. D genes are given only for firm matches. Clone size is given for some rows only: seen once, a few or many times, or a class if the clone is expanded.

cdr3_aa: CASYRPGTSSYEQYF
cdr3_nt: TGTGCCAGTTACCGTCCCGGGACTAGCAGCTACGAGCAGTACTTC
v_call: TRBV6-5
j_call: TRBJ2-7
clone_size: -
d_call: TRBD2
cdr3_length: 15

cdr3_aa: CASSQGLGGVDEQFF
cdr3_nt: TGTGCCAGCAGCCAAGGGCTGGGAGGTGTCGATGAGCAGTTCTTC
v_call: TRBV3-1
j_call: TRBJ2-1
clone_size: few
d_call: -
cdr3_length: 15

cdr3_aa: CASTWREMYTEAFF
cdr3_nt: TGTGCCAGCACCTGGAGGGAAATGTACACTGAAGCTTTCTTT
v_call: TRBV28
j_call: TRBJ1-1
clone_size: few
d_call: -
cdr3_length: 14

cdr3_aa: CASRLPSGPTDTQYF
cdr3_nt: TGTGCCAGCAGGCTCCCTTCCGGGCCCACAGATACGCAGTATTTT
v_call: TRBV7-8
j_call: TRBJ2-3
clone_size: -
d_call: -
cdr3_length: 15

cdr3_aa: CASSGLAGRNEQFF
cdr3_nt: TGTGCCAGCAGCGGACTAGCGGGCCGAAATGAGCAGTTCTTC
v_call: TRBV2
j_call: TRBJ2-1
clone_size: few
d_call: TRBD2
cdr3_length: 14

cdr3_aa: CSVPDPGQGNTEAFF
cdr3_nt: TGCAGCGTCCCCGACCCGGGACAGGGGAACACTGAAGCTTTCTTT
v_call: TRBV29-1
j_call: TRBJ1-1
clone_size: few
d_call: TRBD1
cdr3_length: 15

cdr3_aa: CATSPTNSNQPQHF
cdr3_nt: TGTGCCACCAGTCCGACAAATAGCAATCAGCCCCAGCATTTT
v_call: TRBV24-1
j_call: TRBJ1-5
clone_size: many
d_call: -
cdr3_length: 14

cdr3_aa: CASSQESIVAQYF
cdr3_nt: TGTGCCAGCAGCCAAGAGTCTATAGTGGCCCAGTACTTC
v_call: TRBV3-1
j_call: TRBJ2-5
clone_size: few
d_call: -
cdr3_length: 13

cdr3_aa: CASSYPRDRVNTEAFF
cdr3_nt: TGTGCCAGCAGCTACCCCCGGGACAGGGTAAACACTGAAGCTTTCTTT
v_call: TRBV7-8
j_call: TRBJ1-1
clone_size: -
d_call: TRBD1
cdr3_length: 16

cdr3_aa: CASSQADGGFGETQYF
cdr3_nt: TGTGCCAGCAGCCAGGCAGACGGTGGGTTTGGAGAGACCCAGTACTTC
v_call: TRBV4-2
j_call: TRBJ2-5
clone_size: many
d_call: -
cdr3_length: 16

cdr3_aa: CSVVRNGKEPFF
cdr3_nt: TGCAGCGTCGTCAGGAACGGGAAGGAACCTTTCTTT
v_call: TRBV29-1
j_call: TRBJ1-1
clone_size: -
d_call: -
cdr3_length: 12

cdr3_aa: CASSLVSGGDQPQHF
cdr3_nt: TGTGCCAGCAGCTTAGTATCAGGGGGGGATCAGCCCCAGCATTTT
v_call: TRBV7-2
j_call: TRBJ1-5
clone_size: many
d_call: TRBD1
cdr3_length: 15

cdr3_aa: CASSHDRNYGYTF
cdr3_nt: TGTGCCAGCAGTCACGACAGGAACTATGGCTACACCTTC
v_call: TRBV12-3/TRBV12-4
j_call: TRBJ1-2
clone_size: few
d_call: -
cdr3_length: 13

cdr3_aa: CSARVDVMNTEAFF
cdr3_nt: TGCAGTGCTAGAGTCGATGTAATGAACACTGAAGCTTTCTTT
v_call: TRBV20-1
j_call: TRBJ1-1
clone_size: -
d_call: -
cdr3_length: 14

cdr3_aa: CASRDSGEIGGYTF
cdr3_nt: TGCGCCAGCAGAGACTCGGGGGAGATAGGGGGCTACACCTTC
v_call: TRBV4-1
j_call: TRBJ1-2
clone_size: -
d_call: -
cdr3_length: 14

cdr3_aa: CSVLLEAYGYTF
cdr3_nt: TGCAGCGTTCTGCTAGAGGCATATGGCTACACCTTC
v_call: TRBV29-1
j_call: TRBJ1-2
clone_size: -
d_call: -
cdr3_length: 12

cdr3_aa: CAISGTDEQFF
cdr3_nt: TGTGCCATCAGTGGAACAGACGAGCAGTTCTTC
v_call: TRBV10-3
j_call: TRBJ2-1
clone_size: many
d_call: -
cdr3_length: 11

cdr3_aa: CASSPRPREPGLATRETQYF
cdr3_nt: TGTGCCAGCAGCCCTCGCCCCAGAGAGCCGGGACTAGCGACTAGAGAGACCCAGTACTTC
v_call: TRBV7-6
j_call: TRBJ2-5
clone_size: many
d_call: TRBD2
cdr3_length: 20

cdr3_aa: CASTPDRDLTYEQYF
cdr3_nt: TGTGCCAGCACCCCGGACAGGGATTTAACCTACGAGCAGTACTTC
v_call: TRBV12-3/TRBV12-4
j_call: TRBJ2-7
clone_size: many
d_call: TRBD1
cdr3_length: 15

cdr3_aa: CSVVQSRGDLFF
cdr3_nt: TGCAGCGTCGTCCAATCTCGAGGGGATCTGTTTTTT
v_call: TRBV29-1
j_call: TRBJ2-2
clone_size: few
d_call: -
cdr3_length: 12

cdr3_aa: CASRTGTGFSYEQYF
cdr3_nt: TGTGCCAGCAGGACCGGGACAGGTTTCTCCTACGAGCAGTACTTC
v_call: TRBV28
j_call: TRBJ2-7
clone_size: few
d_call: TRBD1
cdr3_length: 15

cdr3_aa: CASSATLGEQNF
cdr3_nt: TGTGCCAGCAGTGCGACACTAGGAGAGCAGAACTTC
v_call: TRBV25-1
j_call: TRBJ2-7
clone_size: -
d_call: -
cdr3_length: 12

cdr3_aa: CASSPRQGSGYTF
cdr3_nt: TGTGCCAGCAGCCCAAGACAGGGGTCTGGCTACACCTTC
v_call: TRBV14
j_call: TRBJ1-2
clone_size: many
d_call: TRBD1
cdr3_length: 13

cdr3_aa: CASSPQVYNSPLHF
cdr3_nt: TGCGCCAGCAGCCCCCAGGTCTATAATTCACCCCTCCACTTT
v_call: TRBV5-1
j_call: TRBJ1-6
clone_size: many
d_call: -
cdr3_length: 14

cdr3_aa: CASSQVGGGENEQFF
cdr3_nt: TGTGCCAGCAGCCAAGTGGGGGGCGGGGAGAATGAGCAGTTCTTC
v_call: TRBV4-2
j_call: TRBJ2-1
clone_size: -
d_call: -
cdr3_length: 15

cdr3_aa: CASSPKQGVGYF
cdr3_nt: TGTGCCAGCTCACCCAAACAGGGAGTAGGGTATTTT
v_call: TRBV18
j_call: TRBJ2-3
clone_size: many
d_call: -
cdr3_length: 12

cdr3_aa: CASSPQTGGYSPLHF
cdr3_nt: TGTGCCAGCAGCCCACAGACAGGTGGCTATTCACCCCTCCACTTT
v_call: TRBV7-2
j_call: TRBJ1-6
clone_size: -
d_call: -
cdr3_length: 15

cdr3_aa: CAWTQVDNQPQHF
cdr3_nt: TGTGCCTGGACTCAGGTGGACAATCAGCCCCAGCATTTT
v_call: TRBV30
j_call: TRBJ1-5
clone_size: -
d_call: -
cdr3_length: 13